What follows are 32 T cell receptor beta chains derived from one specimen sequenced in a study of OX40 agonist ivuxolimab in advanced cancers. The assay was immunoSEQ multiplex PCR, and TCRdb's table has in-frame clones only and misses some. The sample records about 77,000 clones, 85% being singletons. Specimen: CD4+ or CD8+ T cells sorted from blood, collected in a trial of the OX40 agonist ivuxolimab. Receptor source: an adult with an advanced solid tumor such as melanoma, head and neck, liver or kidney cancer.

This clone has a single count. CDR3 nucleotide sequence: TGTGCCAGCAGCTTGCAGGGCGGCAAGAACACTGAAGCTTTCTTT. Translated: CASSLQGGKNTEAFF. V usage is TRBV5-6 and J usage is TRBJ1-1; perhaps TRBD1 as D (5 bases). V gave up 1 base and J gave up 1 base, with 11 bases separating them. The CDR3 has 15 residues. CDR1 is SGHDT and CDR2 is YYEEEE in the germline V gene.

This clone has a single count. The V gene is TRBV5-8, the J gene TRBJ2-3; D not certain. The germline V gene has CDR1 SGHTS and CDR2 YDEGEE. V was clipped by 0 bases and J by 0 bases, with 8 bases between them. CDR3 length: 15 residues. In DNA form, the CDR3 reads TGTGCCAGCAGCTTGGGCCAGGAAAGCACAGATACGCAGTATTTT. Encoded protein: CASSLGQESTDTQYF.

This clone was seen just once. V is TRBV7-2 and J is TRBJ2-3; D assignment may be TRBD1 or TRBD2 (6 bases each). From germline, CDR1 is SGHTA and CDR2 FQGNSA. Trimming shortened V by 4 bases and J by 1 base, and 18 bases separated the two germline ends. The length of the CDR3 is 17 residues. The CDR3: CASSWAQGLGGTDTQYF. The CDR3 DNA is TGTGCCAGCAGCTGGGCACAGGGACTTGGGGGCACAGATACGCAGTATTTT.

V and J are TRBV6-5 and TRBJ1-5; 8 bases align to TRBD1. The CDR3 has 14 residues. Germline V gene sequence: CDR1 MNHEY, CDR2 SVGAGI. The ends lost 6 bases at V and 7 bases at J; junction bases unmatched: 8. The DNA for the CDR3 is TGTGCCAGCAGCCGGACAGGGTTTGGACAGCCCCAGCATTTT. Its protein product is CASSRTGFGQPQHF.

The chain links TRBV27 to TRBJ2-6; 9 bases are shared with TRBD1. The CDR3 runs 17 residues. From germline, CDR1 is MNHEY and CDR2 SMNVEV (reference sequence). The junction had 7 bases not matched to a gene; V was cut back by 6 bases and J by 1 base. CDR3 DNA: TGTGCCAGCAGGGGGACAGGGATCTATTCTGGGGCCAACGTCCTGACTTTC. Residues: CASRGTGIYSGANVLTF.

The chain couples TRBV5-1 to TRBJ2-7; D unresolved. V lost 0 bases and J 0 bases, leaving 7 bases between the germline ends. CDR1 is SGHRS and CDR2 is YFSETQ in the germline V gene. The CDR3 sequence is 14 residues long. This CDR3 reads CASSLGDGSYEQYF. In DNA, the CDR3 is TGCGCCAGCAGCTTGGGTGACGGCTCCTACGAGCAGTACTTC.

This chain uses TRBV9 with TRBJ1-2, with 7 nucleotides matching TRBD1. CDR3 length: 14 residues. The V segment lost 4 bases and the J segment 7 bases; nucleotides outside the gene matches: 10. Germline CDR1 reads SGDLS; CDR2 reads YYNGEE. This CDR3 reads CASSPTGNGAGYTF. The CDR3 region has the DNA TGTGCCAGCAGCCCGACAGGGAACGGTGCTGGCTACACCTTC.

The chain recombines TRBV6-1 with TRBJ2-5; TRBD2 might be the D (7 bases). Germline V CDR1 and CDR2: MNHNS, SASEGT. V gave up 10 bases and J gave up 5 bases, with 14 bases separating them. The CDR3 has 12 amino acids. CDR3 DNA: TGTGCCACCGAGGGGGGGGCGGAGACCCAGTACTTC. This translates into CATEGGAETQYF.

The chain recombines TRBV30 with TRBJ2-3; D call uncertain. This CDR3 spans 11 amino acids. V lost 2 bases, J lost 5 bases, and 5 bases lay in between. Germline V gives CDR1 GTSNPN, CDR2 SVGIG (reference sequence). CDR3 nucleotide sequence: TGTGCCTGGAGTCTTGGAGATACGCAGTATTTT. This encodes CAWSLGDTQYF.

CDR3 loop: CASSYRRTGGGYGYTF. The DNA for the CDR3 is TGTGCCAGCAGTTACCGTCGAACAGGGGGTGGCTATGGCTACACCTTC. The chain employs TRBV6-5 and TRBJ1-2; TRBD1 matches 8 bases. Trimming took 2 bases from V and 4 from J; bases not matched to a gene: 9. Germline lookup yields CDR1 MNHEY and CDR2 SVGAGI. The CDR3 runs 16 residues.

The gene calls are TRBV30 and TRBJ2-2; D possibly corresponds to TRBD1 (5 bases). Germline-derived CDR1 and CDR2 are GTSNPN and SVGIG (reference sequence). This CDR3 is built from 11 residues. V was pared by 5 bases and J by 7 bases, with 8 bases between. This CDR3 is CAWQGVGELFF. In DNA, the CDR3 is TGTGCCTGGCAGGGTGTCGGGGAGCTGTTTTTT.

This clone was counted only a few times. Here the CDR3 reads CASSFARTDTQYF. The CDR3 DNA follows: TGTGCCAGCAGCTTCGCCCGCACAGATACGCAGTATTTT. V and J are TRBV7-3 and TRBJ2-3; D uncertain. Trimming pared 3 bases from V and 1 base from J, leaving 5 bases between. Looked up from germline, CDR1 is SGHTA and CDR2 is FQGTGA. The CDR3 totals 13 residues.

This clone has a handful of counts. V gene TRBV12-5 combines with J gene TRBJ1-5, with D tentatively TRBD1 (5 bases). Germline CDR1 reads LGHNT; CDR2 reads FRNRAP. V lost 8 bases and J lost 3, with 17 bases in between. The CDR3 is made up of 15 amino acids. The CDR3: CASSPWQGSNQPQHF. CDR3 sequence (DNA): TGTGCTAGTTCCCCGTGGCAGGGATCCAATCAGCCCCAGCATTTT.

The chain's CDR3 is CASSRLTGGTEAFF. CDR3 DNA: TGTGCCAGCAGCCGTTTAACAGGGGGCACTGAAGCTTTCTTT. This chain connects TRBV5-5 to TRBJ1-1; TRBD1 matches at 8 bases. The germline V gene encodes CDR1 SGHKS and CDR2 YYEKEE (reference sequence). Trimming cost V 4 bases and J 4 bases; bases outside gene matches: 6. The CDR3 consists of 14 residues.

The gene calls are TRBV6-5 and TRBJ1-6, with 9 positions matching TRBD1. The CDR3 runs 14 residues. Germline lookup yields CDR1 MNHEY and CDR2 SVGAGI. Germline trimming cut 2 bases from V and 12 bases from J; bases unmatched to any gene: 5. CDR3 DNA sequence: TGTGCCAGCAGTTACGGGACAGGGATCGTACCCCTCCACTTT. It translates to CASSYGTGIVPLHF.

This clone was picked up one time. The CDR3 bases are TGTGCCAGCATAAACCCTGACGGGACTACCCACAATGAGCAGTTCTTC. It is translated as CASINPDGTTHNEQFF. V is TRBV19 and J is TRBJ2-1; 7 bases align to TRBD2. The CDR3 is 16 residues long. Germline V lookup: CDR1 LNHDA, CDR2 SQIVND (reference sequence). V was pared by 9 bases and J by 5 bases, with 16 bases of the junction left unmatched.

The V and J genes are TRBV6-6 and TRBJ2-7, with a tentative D call TRBD2 (6 bases). The CDR3 totals 14 residues. CDR1 MNHNY and CDR2 SVGAGI come from the germline V gene (reference sequence). The V end lost 7 bases, the J end lost 4 bases, and 17 bases lay between the germline ends. CDR3 loop: CASTPERVGYEQYF. The CDR3 region has the DNA TGTGCCAGCACTCCCGAGCGGGTAGGGTACGAGCAGTACTTC.

The chain carries TRBV5-1 and TRBJ2-5; no clear D gene. CDR3 length equals 13 residues. The V gene's germline CDR1 is SGHRS and CDR2 YFSETQ. Trimming left V 3 bases short and J 4 bases short, with 10 bases between. CDR3 sequence (DNA): TGCGCCAGCAGCTCGGATTACCGAGAGACCCAGTACTTC. Protein product: CASSSDYRETQYF. Full variable domain (outside the CDR3, taken from reference TRBV5-1 and TRBJ2-5): KAGVTQTPRYLIKTRGQQVTLSCSPISGHRSVSWYQQTPGQGLQFLFEYFSETQRNKGNFPGRFSGRQFSNSRSEMNVSTLELGDSALYLCASSSDYRETQYFGPGTRLLVL.

The V gene is TRBV9, the J gene TRBJ2-2, with 7 bases identical to TRBD1. J gave up 1 base and V 4 bases, and 4 bases lay outside the gene matches. The length of the CDR3 is 15 residues. Germline CDR1 and CDR2: SGDLS and YYNGEE. In nucleotides, the CDR3 is TGTGCCAGCAGCCTTCGGACAGGGAACACCGGGGAGCTGTTTTTT. This gives the protein CASSLRTGNTGELFF.

The chain links TRBV7-3 to TRBJ1-2; 9 nucleotides line up with TRBD1. Germline loops: CDR1 SGHTA, CDR2 FQGTGA. The length of the CDR3 is 13 residues. The V and J ends lost 5 bases and 8 bases, in that order; junction bases with no gene match: 6. The CDR3 here is CASSGTGNVGYTF. The CDR3 bases are TGTGCCAGCAGCGGGACAGGGAATGTCGGCTACACCTTC.

The chain uses TRBV5-1 and TRBJ1-1; D is uncertain. The ends were cut back, 0 bases at V and 5 bases at J, with 8 bases in the middle. CDR1 and CDR2 (germline): SGHRS, YFSETQ. The CDR3 loop spans 13 amino acids. The CDR3 spells CASSLGIGTEAFF. The DNA of the CDR3 is TGCGCCAGCAGCTTGGGGATAGGGACTGAAGCTTTCTTT.

The genes are TRBV29-1 and TRBJ2-7; 8 bases line up with TRBD2. Germline CDR1 is SQVTM and CDR2 is ANQGSEA. CDR3 length: 12 residues. J gave up 4 bases and V 6 bases, and 5 bases lay outside the gene matches. The CDR3 sequence is CSVRTSMYEQYF. CDR3 sequence (DNA): TGCAGCGTGAGGACTAGCATGTACGAGCAGTACTTC.

The gene calls are TRBV2 and TRBJ2-3; TRBD2 agrees at 12 bases. After removal of 6 bases from V and 4 bases from J, the junction contained 8 bases not matched to a gene. The germline V gene has CDR1 SNHLY and CDR2 FYNNEI. This CDR3 has 16 amino acids. DNA of the CDR3: TGTGCCAGCAGAGGAGCTAGCGGGGGGGCCCCAGATACGCAGTATTTT. This translates into CASRGASGGAPDTQYF.

The chain uses TRBV20-1 and TRBJ2-5; no clear D. With 3 bases removed from V and 6 bases from J, the gap between germline ends came to 8 bases. The CDR3 spans 11 residues. Germline V gene data show CDR1 as DFQATT and CDR2 as SNEGSKA (reference sequence). For the CDR3, the DNA is TGCAGTGCTAGGATAGGGCAGACCCAGTACTTC. It yields the protein CSARIGQTQYF.

This rearrangement joins TRBV5-6 to TRBJ1-6, with D perhaps matching TRBD1 (6 bases). The germline V and J ends were trimmed by 7 bases and 2 bases, with 19 bases remaining between them. This CDR3 is 17 amino acids long. The germline V gene has CDR1 SGHDT and CDR2 YYEEEE. The CDR3 loop is CASGPQGRITYNSPLHF. The CDR3 DNA reads TGTGCCAGCGGACCGCAGGGGAGAATAACCTATAATTCACCCCTCCACTTT.

This chain connects TRBV11-1 to TRBJ2-7; D not certain. Per germline, CDR1 SGHAT and CDR2 FQDESV (reference sequence). The ends were cut back, 0 bases at V and 4 bases at J, with 13 bases in the middle. The CDR3 is 15 amino acids. In nucleotides, the CDR3 is TGTGCCAGCAGCTTAGCCACTCAACGGCTATACGAGCAGTACTTC. This codes for CASSLATQRLYEQYF.

This chain joins TRBV14 and TRBJ2-5; 9 positions agree with TRBD1. The CDR3 loop spans 13 amino acids. V shed 6 bases and J 4 bases; nucleotides not matched to a gene: 3. The V gene's germline CDR1 is SGHDN and CDR2 FVKESK. CDR3 sequence reads: CASRRGQGETQYF. The DNA of the CDR3 is TGTGCCAGCAGAAGGGGACAGGGAGAGACCCAGTACTTC.

In this sample, this clone turned up once. This rearrangement joins TRBV27 to TRBJ2-7; possible D gene TRBD1, 6 bases. Trimming removed 8 bases from V and 1 base from J, with 12 bases in between. Germline V lookup: CDR1 MNHEY, CDR2 SMNVEV (reference sequence). The CDR3 spans 13 residues. DNA for the CDR3: TGTGCCAGCGGGGGCCCGGCGTCCTACGAGCAGTACTTC. It encodes CASGGPASYEQYF.

The chain uses TRBV6-1 and TRBJ1-2; unclear D gene. The CDR3 covers 13 residues. CDR1 is MNHNS, CDR2 SASEGT, per germline. V lost 8 bases, J lost 4 bases, and 14 bases lay in between. The CDR3 spells CASQFPGSYGYTF. As DNA, the CDR3 is TGTGCCAGCCAATTTCCTGGATCCTATGGCTACACCTTC.

The rearrangement joins TRBV4-3 to TRBJ2-3; D unclear. V dropped 1 base and J dropped 5 bases, with 19 bases sitting between them. Germline-derived CDR1 and CDR2 are LGHNA and YSLEER. CDR3 length: 17 residues. The DNA for the CDR3 is TGCGCCAGCAGCCAAGGGGCAGAAGGGCTAAGTGGAGATACGCAGTATTTT. This encodes CASSQGAEGLSGDTQYF.

The rearrangement joins TRBV18 to TRBJ1-1, with TRBD1 as a possible D gene (5 bases). The CDR3 spans 15 residues. V lost 0 bases, J lost 3 bases, and 11 bases lay in between. Germline V gene lookup returns CDR1 KGHSH and CDR2 LQKENI. This chain's CDR3 is CASSPPGQGDTEAFF. CDR3 DNA: TGTGCCAGCTCACCACCAGGCCAGGGTGACACTGAAGCTTTCTTT.

V gene TRBV25-1 combines with J gene TRBJ2-7; D gene ambiguous. Germline CDR1 is MGHDK and CDR2 is SYGVNS. The CDR3 contains 12 residues. Trimming took off 5 bases at V and 4 bases at J, with 9 bases between the two ends. This chain's CDR3 is CASSLASYEQYF. The CDR3 nucleotides are TGTGCCAGCAGTTTGGCCTCGTACGAGCAGTACTTC.